The rows below give T cell receptor beta chains drawn from one sample of a study of T cell clusters in autoimmune cytopenias. No DNA is given; TCRdb re-called the multiplex PCR reads and lists each CDR3 protein once. This sample's table has approximately 4,100 distinct CDR3 sequences. These sequences were also reported in another study, on T cell repertoires in aging, cancer and after chemotherapy.

The sequenced sample was peripheral blood. All receptors come from a human donor in good health. Both conserved end residues are part of each CDR3. Only some rows state a clone size, as once, few, many or a class for expanded clones.

>medium-sized|TRBJ1-2|TRBV6-5
CASTLDRGQPRGYTF
>medium-sized|TRBJ2-7|TRBV6-1
CASSPIAGISYEQYF
>NA|TRBJ1-2|TRBV7-2
CASSPRGDRINYGYTF
>NA|TRBJ1-5|TRBV6-6
CASGKSQGHAGNQPQHF
>NA|TRBJ1-5|TRBV27
CASRGGSGGSHQPQHF
>medium-sized|TRBJ2-3|TRBV6-1
CASSEEVDRPSTDTQYF
>medium-sized|TRBJ2-5|TRBV18
CASSLAPGQQETQYF
>medium-sized|TRBJ2-5|TRBV18
CASADVGLQETQYF
>NA|TRBJ1-1|TRBV5-1
CASSRQEGMGYTEAFF
>medium-sized|TRBJ2-3|TRBV6-5
CASSYGSDTDTQYF
>medium-sized|TRBJ2-1|TRBV19
CASSMGKGPAFVNEQFF
>medium-sized|TRBJ2-3|TRBV7-6
CASSSAGGGDTQYF
>medium-sized|TRBJ2-7|TRBV19
CASSPRWGTYEQYF
>NA|TRBJ2-1|TRBV20-1
CSARWGGANEQFF
>medium-sized|TRBJ1-4|TRBV5-6
CASTYDRVGEKLFF
>medium-sized|TRBJ2-3|TRBV7-6
CASSSRRDTQYF
>NA|TRBJ2-3|TRBV5-5
CASGYGQSTDTQYF